Below are 9 T cell receptor beta chains sequenced from a single sample in a study of shared clonotypes between healthy human individuals. Sequenced by immunoSEQ multiplex PCR; TCRdb stores in-frame clones only, minus some. The sample shows about 2.4 million clones, just over 90% of them seen only once. Sequenced material: naive CD4+ T cells sorted from blood. Stated subset: CD45RA+ positively selected. These receptors were taken from a man aged 18 to 30 in good health.

The V and J genes are TRBV6-1 and TRBJ1-1, with D unclear. This CDR3 is 14 amino acids long. V was trimmed by 11 bases and J by 0 bases, leaving 16 bases between them. Looked up from germline, CDR1 is MNHNS and CDR2 is SASEGT. This CDR3 reads CAAAPDQMNTEAFF. CDR3 DNA sequence: TGTGCCGCAGCGCCGGACCAAATGAACACTGAAGCTTTCTTT.

The rearrangement joins TRBV10-3 to TRBJ1-6; D gene unclear. CDR1 ENHRY and CDR2 SYGVKD come from the germline V gene. The CDR3 is 14 amino acids. The ends were cut back, 6 bases at V and 10 bases at J, with 16 bases in the middle. CDR3 amino acids: CAIRETDFGSPLHF. DNA of the CDR3: TGTGCCATCAGAGAGACGGATTTTGGATCACCCCTCCACTTT.

Of note for this clone: At the DNA level, this CDR3 is encoded by other sequences in the same sample as well. The chain couples TRBV5-4 to TRBJ2-1; 9 nucleotides align to TRBD2. The CDR3 sequence is 16 residues long. Germline CDR1 SGHNT, CDR2 YYREEE (reference sequence). The V and J ends lost 0 bases and 3 bases, in that order; junction bases with no gene match: 4. CDR3 DNA sequence: TGTGCCAGCAGCTTGGGAGTGACTAGCGGCTACAATGAGCAGTTCTTC. Its translation: CASSLGVTSGYNEQFF.

The gene calls are TRBV9 and TRBJ2-2, with 7 bases identical to TRBD2. Germline lookup yields CDR1 SGDLS and CDR2 YYNGEE. The length of the CDR3 is 17 residues. Losses at the gene ends were 3 bases for V and 0 bases for J; bases not matched to a gene: 8. CDR3 coding DNA: TGTGCCAGCAGCGCCCAGGGACTACAAACGAACACCGGGGAGCTGTTTTTT. Its protein product is CASSAQGLQTNTGELFF.

The chain combines TRBV5-6 with TRBJ2-5; 10 bases fit TRBD2. V gave up 2 bases and J gave up 6 bases; unmatched junction bases: 7. Germline CDR1 reads SGHDT; CDR2 reads YYEEEE. The CDR3 extends over 15 amino acids. The CDR3 DNA sequence: TGTGCCAGCAGCTTTGGGGCTAGCGGGGGCCAGACCCAGTACTTC. It encodes CASSFGASGGQTQYF.

The CDR3 DNA reads TGTGCCAGTAAGCCCGGGGAGCGGGAGATTGCCGGGGAGCTGTTTTTT. Its protein product is CASKPGEREIAGELFF. The chain combines TRBV19 with TRBJ2-2; 8 positions match TRBD2. J gave up 6 bases and V 7 bases, and 13 bases lay outside the gene matches. The CDR3 length is 16 residues. Per the germline V gene, CDR1 is LNHDA and CDR2 is SQIVND (reference sequence).

This sequence joins TRBV9 and TRBJ2-3, with D maybe TRBD2 (5 bases). From germline, CDR1 is SGDLS and CDR2 YYNGEE. The V end was cut by 3 bases, the J end by 3 bases, with 14 bases between. The CDR3 covers 15 residues. CDR3 DNA sequence: TGTGCCAGCAGCGGAGGGCTCCGTACGACAGATACGCAGTATTTT. It yields the protein CASSGGLRTTDTQYF.

In this sample, this clone turned up once. The chain combines TRBV5-6 with TRBJ2-3; possibly TRBD2 for D (7 bases). This CDR3 has 15 residues. Per the germline V gene, CDR1 is SGHDT and CDR2 is YYEEEE. V lost 3 bases to trimming and J lost 4 bases, with 15 bases between them. The CDR3 DNA follows: TGTGCCAGCAGCTCCCTCGGGGGGCTCGCAGATACGCAGTATTTT. The encoded protein is CASSSLGGLADTQYF.

The CDR3 DNA is TGTGCCATCAGACCCACAGCAGGGGGAGAGACCCAGTACTTC. It specifies CAIRPTAGGETQYF. The chain joins TRBV10-3 to TRBJ2-5; 7 positions match TRBD1. Germline-derived CDR1 and CDR2 are ENHRY and SYGVKD. V was pared by 6 bases and J by 4 bases, with 8 bases of the junction left unmatched. The CDR3 contains 14 residues.